This passage covers 20 T cell receptor beta chains from one sample sequenced in a study of beta chain features in type 1 diabetes. Since all of the isolated RNA was reverse transcribed, expressed TCRB transcripts were what got sequenced. Clones were read by immunoSEQ multiplex PCR, and TCRdb kept only the in-frame ones, dropping some. The sample has more than 150,000 clones, approximately 13% seen once. The source material was central memory CD4+ T cells from blood. These receptors were collected from a woman aged 18-35 years in good health.

The sample holds a few counts of this clone. The chain recombines TRBV6-6 with TRBJ2-1; TRBD2 matches 14 bases. CDR3 length equals 16 residues. Germline loops: CDR1 MNHNY, CDR2 SVGAGI (reference sequence). Trimming removed 2 bases from V and 7 bases from J; junction bases left unmatched: 4. CDR3 in amino acids: CASSYPTSGRANEQFF. CDR3 nucleotide sequence: TGTGCCAGCAGTTACCCGACTAGCGGGAGGGCTAATGAGCAGTTCTTC.

This clone has more than one count but fewer than ten. The DNA for the CDR3 is TGTGCCAGCTCACCATTGGGTACTAGCGGGGAGCAGTTCTTC. Translating gives CASSPLGTSGEQFF. The chain links TRBV18 to TRBJ2-1; 9 bases match TRBD2. CDR1 is KGHSH, CDR2 LQKENI, per germline. V trimming: 2 bases; J trimming: 10 bases; junction bases outside the gene matches: 6. The CDR3 contains 14 residues.

This clone was counted a few times. CDR3 DNA sequence: TGTGCCTGGGCAACAGGGGGCTTGCAGCCCCAGCATTTT. Its translation is CAWATGGLQPQHF. The V call is TRBV30, the J call TRBJ1-5; TRBD1 aligns across 9 bases. Trimming removed 5 bases from V and 7 bases from J; junction bases left unmatched: 6. Germline-derived CDR1 and CDR2 are GTSNPN and SVGIG (reference sequence). There are 13 residues in the CDR3.

This clone was counted ten times or more. The same CDR3 can be traced to other DNA sequences in this sample. V gene TRBV7-9 combines with J gene TRBJ1-1; 10 nucleotides match TRBD1. The V segment lost 5 bases and the J segment 5 bases; nucleotides outside the gene matches: 5. Germline CDR1 SEHNR, CDR2 FQNEAQ (reference sequence). This CDR3 region has 14 residues. DNA for the CDR3: TGTGCCAGCAGCCTCGGGACAGGGGAGACTGAAGCTTTCTTT. Its translation: CASSLGTGETEAFF.

This clone was observed a handful of times. The V and J genes are TRBV18 and TRBJ2-1, with 13 bases identical to TRBD2. V lost 3 bases, J lost 8 bases, and 4 bases stayed unmatched. The CDR3 sequence is 15 residues long. Germline CDR1 KGHSH, CDR2 LQKENI. CDR3: CASSPSGLAGDEQFF. The CDR3 nucleotides are TGTGCCAGCTCACCTTCCGGACTAGCGGGAGATGAGCAGTTCTTC.

V is TRBV18 and J is TRBJ2-3, with a tentative D call TRBD1 (6 bases). The CDR3 contains 15 residues. Trimming pared 4 bases from V and 3 bases from J, leaving 14 bases between. The V gene's germline CDR1 is KGHSH and CDR2 LQKENI. As DNA, the CDR3 is TGTGCCAGCTCACTATTACAGGGAATTACAGATACGCAGTATTTT. It is translated as CASSLLQGITDTQYF.

V gene TRBV5-4 combines with J gene TRBJ2-3; maybe TRBD2 (5 bases). Trimming took 8 bases from V and 2 from J, leaving 27 bases between them. The CDR3 length is 18 residues. Germline CDR1 reads SGHNT; CDR2 reads YYREEE (reference sequence). In nucleotides, the CDR3 is TGTGCCAGAGAGATGGGGAGACCCGAGCTCTTCCACACAGATACGCAGTATTTT. Protein sequence: CAREMGRPELFHTDTQYF.

In its sample, this clone was seen a few times. The rearrangement links TRBV18 to TRBJ1-4; TRBD1 matches 10 bases. With V trimmed by 6 bases and J by 7 bases, 8 bases remained unmatched. CDR3 length: 15 amino acids. The germline CDR1 and CDR2 sequences are KGHSH and LQKENI. The CDR3 DNA sequence: TGTGCCAGCTCGCGTGCCCGGGACAGGGGTGAAAAACTGTTTTTT. Translated, it gives CASSRARDRGEKLFF.

The gene calls are TRBV16 and TRBJ2-7; D remains ambiguous. The CDR3 covers 14 residues. Germline CDR1 reads KGHSY; CDR2 reads FQNENV. V was pared by 0 bases and J by 3 bases, with 9 bases between. This chain's CDR3 is CASSQSGFSYEQYF. Written as DNA, the CDR3 is TGTGCCAGCAGCCAATCGGGCTTCAGCTACGAGCAGTACTTC.

This clone was observed a handful of times. This sequence joins TRBV30 and TRBJ1-5, with unresolved D. Germline V CDR1 and CDR2: GTSNPN, SVGIG (reference sequence). The CDR3 is 13 residues long. V lost 2 bases, J lost 3 bases, and 8 bases lay in between. Here the CDR3 reads CAWSPQLNQPQHF. CDR3 DNA: TGTGCCTGGAGTCCACAGCTCAATCAGCCCCAGCATTTT.

Only a few counts were recorded for this clone. The genes are TRBV7-2 and TRBJ1-4; D is possibly TRBD1 (5 bases). The CDR3 length is 15 residues. In germline, CDR1 is SGHTA, CDR2 FQGNSA. The germline V and J ends were trimmed by 1 base and 0 bases, with 6 bases remaining between them. CDR3 DNA: TGTGCCAGCAGCTTAGGGGACTCAACTAATGAAAAACTGTTTTTT. Translation gives CASSLGDSTNEKLFF.

V gene TRBV7-9 combines with J gene TRBJ2-5, with D perhaps TRBD2 (5 bases). Deletions cut 2 bases from V and 5 bases from J, with 12 bases between. The CDR3 has 14 residues. Germline lookup yields CDR1 SEHNR and CDR2 FQNEAQ (reference sequence). CDR3 sequence (DNA): TGTGCCAGCAGCTTAAGTACGCCGGGGGAGACCCAGTACTTC. Amino acids: CASSLSTPGETQYF.

V gene TRBV5-4 combines with J gene TRBJ2-3, with D perhaps matching TRBD2 (6 bases). The CDR3 consists of 17 residues. The germline V and J ends were trimmed by 3 bases and 0 bases, with 17 bases remaining between them. CDR1 is SGHNT, CDR2 YYREEE, per germline (reference sequence). CDR3 nucleotides: TGTGCCAGCAGCTCGACGCTAGCGTTGGGGAGCACAGATACGCAGTATTTT. This encodes CASSSTLALGSTDTQYF.

This clone was observed at least ten times. The rearrangement links TRBV7-2 to TRBJ1-4; 12 nucleotides agree with TRBD1. Trimming at V came to 5 bases and at J to 6 bases, leaving 7 bases not matched to a gene. The CDR3 length is 16 residues. Germline CDR1 SGHTA, CDR2 FQGNSA. DNA of the CDR3: TGTGCCAGCAGCCCCCTCCGGGACAGGGGGCATGAAAAACTGTTTTTT. It encodes CASSPLRDRGHEKLFF. The variable domain in full, with the rest retrieved from reference TRBV7-2 and TRBJ1-4, is GAGVSQSPSNKVTEKGKDVELRCDPISGHTALYWYRQSLGQGLEFLIYFQGNSAPDKSGLPSDRFSAERTGGSVSTLTIQRTQQEDSAVYLCASSPLRDRGHEKLFFGSGTQLSVL.

A few counts support this clone. This sequence joins TRBV28 and TRBJ1-2; D is uncertain. The CDR3 contains 14 residues. The germline V and J ends were trimmed by 6 bases and 4 bases, with 15 bases remaining between them. Per the germline V gene, CDR1 is MDHEN and CDR2 is SYDVKM. The CDR3 coding sequence is TGTGCCAGCAGCCCAGGCAGTGCTCTCTATGGCTACACCTTC. Translated, it gives CASSPGSALYGYTF.

The chain has TRBV11-2 and TRBJ2-5, with 10 bases matching TRBD2. The germline CDR1 and CDR2 sequences are SGHAT and FQNNGV. CDR3 size: 14 residues. V shed 5 bases and J 5 bases; nucleotides not matched to a gene: 5. In DNA form, the CDR3 reads TGTGCCAGCAGCATAGGACTAGCGGTGGAGACCCAGTACTTC. It is translated as CASSIGLAVETQYF.

This clone was detected only a few times. The V and J genes are TRBV6-5 and TRBJ2-7, with D maybe TRBD2 (5 bases). V was shortened by 2 bases and J by 4 bases, with 15 bases between the two germline ends. The CDR3 is 15 residues long. Germline values: CDR1 MNHEY, CDR2 SVGAGI. The CDR3 nucleotides are TGTGCCAGCAGTTACACCTGGAGGCCCGGATACGAGCAGTACTTC. Translated, it gives CASSYTWRPGYEQYF.

This clone occurred a few times. The rearrangement links TRBV29-1 to TRBJ2-5; 11 positions agree with TRBD2. Germline V gene lookup returns CDR1 SQVTM and CDR2 ANQGSEA. The CDR3 is 15 amino acids. After removal of 7 bases from V and 4 bases from J, the junction contained 11 bases not matched to a gene. For the CDR3, the DNA is TGCAGCGCCGCGACTAGCGGGATCAGGAGAGAGACCCAGTACTTC. As protein: CSAATSGIRRETQYF.

In its sample, this clone was seen a few times. This chain links TRBV25-1 with TRBJ1-2; tentative D call: TRBD1 (5 bases). Deletions cut 4 bases from V and 4 bases from J, with 10 bases between. CDR1 and CDR2 (germline): MGHDK, SYGVNS. The CDR3 runs to 13 residues. The CDR3 DNA reads as TGTGCCAGCAGTGGTGGAGGGACCTATGGCTACACCTTC. The encoded protein is CASSGGGTYGYTF.

This clone was counted only a few times. The chain uses TRBV11-2 and TRBJ2-5; the match to TRBD2 covers 10 bases. The trim removed 0 bases at V and 6 bases at J, leaving 1 base unmatched. This CDR3 is 14 amino acids long. Germline V CDR1 and CDR2: SGHAT, FQNNGV. Written as DNA, the CDR3 is TGTGCCAGCAGCTTAGAACTAGCGGGACAGACCCAGTACTTC. The encoded protein is CASSLELAGQTQYF.